Given below is one T cell receptor beta chain in context. The data belong to a study of PD-1 blockade in classical Hodgkin lymphoma. Sequencing was performed with immunoSEQ multiplex PCR; in TCRdb, only in-frame clones are kept and a portion is missing. The sample includes about 21,000 clones, about 88% seen only once; the top ten take about 5%. Time point of the sample: cycle 4 day 1 (C4D1), after more than five weeks of nivolumab. Exposure to brentuximab vedotin varied, and each patient had relapsed following autologous stem cell transplantation. Thawed PBMCs underwent magnetic negative selection to obtain purified CD8+ T cells. V lost 3 bases to trimming and J lost 8 bases; unmatched junction nucleotides: 13. Germline values: CDR1 LNHDA, CDR2 SQIVND (reference sequence). The CDR3 has 16 amino acids.

This clonotype originated in a human donor with classical Hodgkin lymphoma. This chain uses TRBV19 with TRBJ2-1, with 7 bases identical to TRBD2. The source was CD8+ T cells from blood, collected before the fourth cycle of nivolumab. CDR3 protein: CASSIDLYGLVHEQFF. The CDR3 bases are TGTGCCAGTAGTATTGATTTGTACGGACTAGTACATGAGCAGTTCTTC.